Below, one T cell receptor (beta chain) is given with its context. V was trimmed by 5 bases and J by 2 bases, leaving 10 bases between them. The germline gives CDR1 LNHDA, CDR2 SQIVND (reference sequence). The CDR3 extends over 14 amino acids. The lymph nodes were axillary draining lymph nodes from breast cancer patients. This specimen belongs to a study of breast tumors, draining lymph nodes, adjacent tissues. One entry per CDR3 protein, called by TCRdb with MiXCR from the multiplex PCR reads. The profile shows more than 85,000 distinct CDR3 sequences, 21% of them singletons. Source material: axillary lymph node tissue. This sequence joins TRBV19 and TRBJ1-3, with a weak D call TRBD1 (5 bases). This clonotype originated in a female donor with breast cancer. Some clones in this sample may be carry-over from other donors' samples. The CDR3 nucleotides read TGTGCCAGTAGTCTCGGGACTGCTGGAAACACCATATATTTT. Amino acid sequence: CASSLGTAGNTIYF.